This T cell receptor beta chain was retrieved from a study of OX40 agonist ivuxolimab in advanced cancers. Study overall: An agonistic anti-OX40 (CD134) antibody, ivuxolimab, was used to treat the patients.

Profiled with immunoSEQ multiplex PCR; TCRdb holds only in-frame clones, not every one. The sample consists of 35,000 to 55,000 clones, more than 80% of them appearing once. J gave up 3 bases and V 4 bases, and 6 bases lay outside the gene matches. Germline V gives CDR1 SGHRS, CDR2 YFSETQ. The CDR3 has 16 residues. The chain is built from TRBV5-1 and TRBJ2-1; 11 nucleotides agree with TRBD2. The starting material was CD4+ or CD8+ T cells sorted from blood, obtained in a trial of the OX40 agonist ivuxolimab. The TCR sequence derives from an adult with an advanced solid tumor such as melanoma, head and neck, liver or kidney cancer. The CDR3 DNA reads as TGCGCCAGCAGCAAATCCGGGACTAGCGGCTACAATGAGCAGTTCTTC. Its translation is CASSKSGTSGYNEQFF. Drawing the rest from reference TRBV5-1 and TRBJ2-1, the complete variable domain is KAGVTQTPRYLIKTRGQQVTLSCSPISGHRSVSWYQQTPGQGLQFLFEYFSETQRNKGNFPGRFSGRQFSNSRSEMNVSTLELGDSALYLCASSKSGTSGYNEQFFGPGTRLTVL.